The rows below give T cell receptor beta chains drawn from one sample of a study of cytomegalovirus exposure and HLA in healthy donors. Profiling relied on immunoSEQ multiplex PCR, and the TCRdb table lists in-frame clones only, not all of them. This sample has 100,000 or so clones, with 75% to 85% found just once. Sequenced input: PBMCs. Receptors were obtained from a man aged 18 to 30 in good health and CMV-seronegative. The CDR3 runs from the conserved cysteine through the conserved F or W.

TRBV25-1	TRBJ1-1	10	CASYGEKAFF
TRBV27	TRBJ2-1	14	CASGFELAGNEQFF
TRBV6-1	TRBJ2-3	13	CASSTSGTSAQYF
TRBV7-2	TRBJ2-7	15	CASSSLAGGINEQYF
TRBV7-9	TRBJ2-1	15	CASSLMVAPLDEQFF
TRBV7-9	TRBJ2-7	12	CASSPLSYEQYF
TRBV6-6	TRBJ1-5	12	CASVGEGQPQHF
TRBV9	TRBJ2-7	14	CASSGGGGGYEQYF
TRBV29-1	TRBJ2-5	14	CSVWTSGSQETQYF
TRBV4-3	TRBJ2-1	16	CASSQDPGLANNEQFF
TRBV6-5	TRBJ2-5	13	CASSYGQGKAQYF
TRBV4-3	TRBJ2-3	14	CASSLRQGTDTQYF
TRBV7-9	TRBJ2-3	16	CASGSAIAGPTDTQYF
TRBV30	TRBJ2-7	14	CAWSPRDWGYEQYF
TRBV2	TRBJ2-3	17	CARWTSGSVFLRDTQYF
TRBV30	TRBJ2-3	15	CAWSVRGTGADTQYF
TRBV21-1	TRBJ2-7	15	CASSFWGGGDHEQYF
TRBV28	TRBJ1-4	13	CASSRTGREKLFF
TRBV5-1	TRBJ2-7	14	CASSRDRGRYEQYF
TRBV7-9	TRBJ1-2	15	CASSLEGGPYYGYTF
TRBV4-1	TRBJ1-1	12	CASSRQGTEAFF
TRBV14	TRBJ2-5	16	CASSQNAGSGGETQYF
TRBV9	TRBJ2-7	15	CASSVTSGSYNEQYF
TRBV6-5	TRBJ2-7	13	CATNPGQGGEQYF
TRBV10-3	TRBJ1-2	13	CAISESGSRGYTF
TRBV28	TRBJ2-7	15	CASSSPRQGAGEQYF
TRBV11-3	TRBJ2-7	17	CASSLAPSSGGYYEQYF
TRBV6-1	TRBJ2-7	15	CASRWGLAGAYEQYF
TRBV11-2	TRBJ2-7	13	CASSLGNGGEQYF
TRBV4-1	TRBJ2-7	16	CASSQDGRVRPYEQYF
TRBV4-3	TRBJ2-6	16	CASAVRGSSGANVLTF
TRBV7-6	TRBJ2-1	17	CASSFNLAGGPNNEQFF
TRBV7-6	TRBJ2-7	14	CASSVGTRLYEQYF
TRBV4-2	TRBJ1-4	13	CASSQIPGEKLFF
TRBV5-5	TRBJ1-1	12	CASSVTRYEAFF
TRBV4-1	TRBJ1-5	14	CASSQTLSNQPQHF
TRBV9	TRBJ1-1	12	CASSVAGGEAFF
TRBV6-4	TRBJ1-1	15	CASRADAFRGTEAFF
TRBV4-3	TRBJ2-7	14	CASSQGGTGDEQYF
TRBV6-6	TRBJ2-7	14	CASNPGQGVYEQYF
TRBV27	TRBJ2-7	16	CASSLNSGTRSYEQYF
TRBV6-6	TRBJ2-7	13	CASSRGRMGQDYF
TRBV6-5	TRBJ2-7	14	CASSSPDRPYEQYF
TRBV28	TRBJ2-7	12	CASSTTGSEQYF
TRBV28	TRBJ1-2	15	CASAWTGGRNYGYTF
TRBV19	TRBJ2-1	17	CASSIDRTLSSYNEQFF
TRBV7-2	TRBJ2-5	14	CASSLESVLETQYF
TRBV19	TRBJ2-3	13	CASTTSYADTQYF
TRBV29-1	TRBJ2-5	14	CSSYRREGKETQYF
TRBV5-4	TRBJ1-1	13	CASSFWQNTEAFF
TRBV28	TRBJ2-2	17	CASSFLPGQGAVGELFF
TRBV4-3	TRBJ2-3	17	CASSQDGIGRGTDTQYF
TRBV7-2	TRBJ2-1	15	CASSPRLAEWNEQFF
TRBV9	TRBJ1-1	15	CASSAYDRADTEAFF
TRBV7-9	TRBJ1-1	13	CASSSGSEAEAFF